This T cell receptor beta chain derives from a study of CD8 T cells in ankylosing spondylitis. This CDR3 comprises 13 residues. In germline, CDR1 is SGHVS, CDR2 FQNEAQ. With 4 bases removed from V and 1 base from J, the gap between germline ends came to 8 bases. TCRdb reprocessed the 5' RACE reads with MiXCR, giving one entry per CDR3 protein. The data show 220,000 or so distinct CDR3 sequences, 15% to 20% seen once. Notes on this clonotype: The antigen is unknown.

Overall study findings and caveats: Made up of 7 to 9 highly homologous variants, a TCR beta motif appeared characteristic of ankylosing spondylitis blood. A number of the motif variants had already been described in reactive arthritis synovial fluid and blood.

The sample comprised blood, either unsorted or a sorted T cell fraction (not recorded which). The TCR was taken from a male donor with ankylosing spondylitis. This chain connects TRBV7-8 to TRBJ2-7; D not resolved. CDR3 loop: CASSWESSYEQYF. The DNA for the CDR3 is TGTGCCAGCAGCTGGGAAAGTTCCTACGAGCAGTACTTC.